These T cell receptor beta chains were read from a single sample in a study of post-analysis software for immune sequencing data. TCRdb ran MiXCR on the PCR reads and lists one entry per CDR3 protein. The sample has under 650,000 distinct CDR3 sequences, around 44% seen once. The sample taken for sequencing was blood. These receptor sequences come from a girl aged 5-17 years with multiple sclerosis. Each CDR3 is given with its conserved first and last residue. Fields, in order: J gene, V gene, clone size, D gene, CDR3 DNA, CDR3 protein. A D gene is named only where the DNA matches it firmly. The size field is filled for only some rows; it gives once, few, many or a size class.

J: TRBJ1-1; V: TRBV29-1; size: -; D: -; DNA: TGCAGCGTTGGACAGTGGGGGAACACTGAAGCTTTCTTT; CDR3: CSVGQWGNTEAFF
J: TRBJ2-3; V: TRBV5-1; size: few; D: TRBD2; DNA: TGCGCCAGCAGCTCCCTCTCGGCGGGGGGCCTATCCACAGATACGCAGTATTTT; CDR3: CASSSLSAGGLSTDTQYF
J: TRBJ2-3; V: TRBV24-1; size: -; D: -; DNA: TGTGCCACCAGTGATCCGGGAAGAGATACGCAGTATTTT; CDR3: CATSDPGRDTQYF
J: TRBJ2-5; V: TRBV29-1; size: few; D: -; DNA: TGCAGCGTCCGTTTGAGGGGAGAGACCCAGTACTTC; CDR3: CSVRLRGETQYF
J: TRBJ1-2; V: TRBV5-1; size: -; D: -; DNA: TGCGCCAGCAGCTTGGACCTGATTTCTAACTATGGCTACACCTTC; CDR3: CASSLDLISNYGYTF
J: TRBJ2-3; V: TRBV13; size: -; D: -; DNA: TGTGCCAGCACGGGGGTCGGAGATACGCAGTATTTT; CDR3: CASTGVGDTQYF
J: TRBJ2-4; V: TRBV5-5; size: -; D: -; DNA: TGTGCCAGCAGCCCGACCTCCCTAGCCAAAAACATTCAGTACTTC; CDR3: CASSPTSLAKNIQYF
J: TRBJ1-5; V: TRBV5-6; size: -; D: -; DNA: TGTGCCAGCAGCTTAACTCCAGGGATTCAGGATCAGCCCCAGCATTTT; CDR3: CASSLTPGIQDQPQHF
J: TRBJ1-4; V: TRBV6-5; size: -; D: -; DNA: TGTGCCAGCAGTTACGTGGACAGCCCAAATGAAAAACTGTTTTTT; CDR3: CASSYVDSPNEKLFF
J: TRBJ1-1; V: TRBV20-1; size: -; D: -; DNA: TGCAGCACCCAAGACAACACTGAAGCTTTCTTT; CDR3: CSTQDNTEAFF
J: TRBJ1-1; V: TRBV6-2/TRBV6-3; size: -; D: -; DNA: TGTGCCAGCAAAGACAGGACGAACACTGAAGCTTTCTTT; CDR3: CASKDRTNTEAFF
J: TRBJ2-5; V: TRBV5-1; size: -; D: TRBD2; DNA: TGCGCCAGCAGCTCCCGGGGACTAGCGGGAGAGCAGTACTTC; CDR3: CASSSRGLAGEQYF
J: TRBJ2-3; V: TRBV20-1; size: -; D: -; DNA: TGCAGTGCTTATGGGGACACAGATACGCAGTATTTT; CDR3: CSAYGDTDTQYF
J: TRBJ2-1; V: TRBV12-3/TRBV12-4; size: -; D: TRBD2; DNA: TGTGCCAGCACCTCAGCGGGAATCTCCTACAATGAGCAGTTCTTC; CDR3: CASTSAGISYNEQFF
J: TRBJ1-2; V: TRBV19; size: -; D: -; DNA: TGTGCCAGTAGTAGGCTACAGAATAACTATGGCTACACCTTC; CDR3: CASSRLQNNYGYTF
J: TRBJ2-4; V: TRBV11-2; size: -; D: -; DNA: TGTGCCAGCAGCAAAACAGGGCTAGCCAAAAACATTCAGTACTTC; CDR3: CASSKTGLAKNIQYF
J: TRBJ2-1; V: TRBV20-1; size: -; D: TRBD2; DNA: TGCAGTGCTGGGCGGGGGGGGGATAACGAGCAGTTCTTC; CDR3: CSAGRGGDNEQFF
J: TRBJ2-1; V: TRBV5-1; size: few; D: -; DNA: TGCGCCAGCAGCTATCAGGCCAATGAGCAGTTCTTC; CDR3: CASSYQANEQFF
J: TRBJ2-1; V: TRBV5-1; size: few; D: TRBD2; DNA: TGCGCCAGCAGCTTGCTACTAGCGGGAGAAGGGTACAATGAGCAGTTCTTC; CDR3: CASSLLLAGEGYNEQFF
J: TRBJ2-3; V: TRBV9; size: few; D: TRBD1; DNA: TGTGCCAGCAGCGTAGCATCCGGGACAGGTAACACAGATACGCAGTATTTT; CDR3: CASSVASGTGNTDTQYF
J: TRBJ1-5; V: TRBV20-1; size: -; D: -; DNA: TGCAGTGCTAGATCCTCAAAACGGGGATCCGGCAATCAGCCCCAGCATTTT; CDR3: CSARSSKRGSGNQPQHF
J: TRBJ2-1; V: TRBV2; size: many; D: TRBD2; DNA: TGTGCCAGCATCCCTCTCTCGCGGGAGGGTGATGAGCAGTTCTTC; CDR3: CASIPLSREGDEQFF
J: TRBJ1-2; V: TRBV4-1; size: few; D: -; DNA: TGCGCCAGCAGCTCCCAGGGGAGGGAGAGGGGCTACACCTTC; CDR3: CASSSQGRERGYTF
J: TRBJ1-4; V: TRBV12-3/TRBV12-4; size: -; D: -; DNA: TGTGCCAGCAGTTTAGTCGAAGAAAAACTGTTTTTT; CDR3: CASSLVEEKLFF
J: TRBJ1-5; V: TRBV5-6; size: few; D: -; DNA: TGTGCCAGCAGTCTAACCGGGGAAGAAAATCAGCCCCAGCATTTT; CDR3: CASSLTGEENQPQHF
J: TRBJ1-2; V: TRBV10-2; size: -; D: TRBD1; DNA: TGCGCCAGCAGTCGAGGGACAGGAGTTCATGGCTACACCTTC; CDR3: CASSRGTGVHGYTF
J: TRBJ2-7; V: TRBV4-1; size: -; D: -; DNA: TGCGCCAGCAGCCAACCGTGGGCCCCTCCGACCTACGAGCAGTACTTC; CDR3: CASSQPWAPPTYEQYF
J: TRBJ2-7; V: TRBV10-3; size: few; D: TRBD1; DNA: TGTGCCATCAGTGTGACCGGGACAGGGGGCGACGAGCAGTACTTC; CDR3: CAISVTGTGGDEQYF
J: TRBJ2-7; V: TRBV20-1; size: -; D: TRBD2; DNA: TGCAGTGCTAGCGGCAGCGAGGGGACTAGCGGGACCCCCTACGAGCAGTACTTC; CDR3: CSASGSEGTSGTPYEQYF
J: TRBJ2-1; V: TRBV5-5; size: few; D: TRBD1; DNA: TGTGCCAGCAGCTTGGACGGACAGGGGACCTACGAGTTCTTC; CDR3: CASSLDGQGTYEFF
J: TRBJ2-1; V: TRBV5-1; size: -; D: TRBD1; DNA: TGCGCCAGCGGCCCGAGGGGGCCGTGGGCCAATGAGCAGTTCTTC; CDR3: CASGPRGPWANEQFF
J: TRBJ2-5; V: TRBV3-1; size: -; D: TRBD2; DNA: TGTGCCAGCAGCCAAGATTTTCTAGCGGGGGGTCAAGAGACCCAGTACTTC; CDR3: CASSQDFLAGGQETQYF
J: TRBJ1-4; V: TRBV7-2; size: -; D: TRBD1; DNA: TGTGCCAGCAGCTTACAGGCAGGGGGAAATGAAAAACTGTTTTTT; CDR3: CASSLQAGGNEKLFF
J: TRBJ1-2; V: TRBV6-5; size: -; D: -; DNA: TGTGCCAGCAGAGCGAACCTCCCCTATGGCTACACCTTC; CDR3: CASRANLPYGYTF
J: TRBJ2-7; V: TRBV4-2; size: -; D: TRBD2; DNA: TGTGCCAGCAGTTCAGGACTAGCGGGCCCCGAGCAGTACTTC; CDR3: CASSSGLAGPEQYF
J: TRBJ2-1; V: TRBV3-1; size: few; D: -; DNA: TGTGCCAGCAGCCCTCGGGACTGGCCTAGCTCCTACAATGAGCAGTTCTTC; CDR3: CASSPRDWPSSYNEQFF
J: TRBJ2-5; V: TRBV2; size: few; D: -; DNA: TGTGCCAGCAGTGAAACCGTTGAGACCCAGTACTTC; CDR3: CASSETVETQYF
J: TRBJ2-3; V: TRBV6-4; size: -; D: -; DNA: TGTGCCAGCAGCGAGCAGAGGACAGATACGCAGTATTTT; CDR3: CASSEQRTDTQYF
J: TRBJ2-3; V: TRBV20-1; size: -; D: -; DNA: TGCAGTGCCCCCAGGACCGGTCAGTTCCATACGCAGTATTTT; CDR3: CSAPRTGQFHTQYF
J: TRBJ1-3; V: TRBV6-1; size: -; D: -; DNA: TGTGCCAGCAACACGGACAGCGGAAACACCATATATTTT; CDR3: CASNTDSGNTIYF
J: TRBJ2-1; V: TRBV10-3; size: -; D: TRBD1; DNA: TGTGCCATCAGTGCCGGGACAGGGCGGATGGATGAGCAGTTCTTC; CDR3: CAISAGTGRMDEQFF
J: TRBJ1-2; V: TRBV12-3/TRBV12-4; size: few; D: -; DNA: TGTGCCAGCAGACTCCTCACAAGTGGTAGTGGCTACACCTTC; CDR3: CASRLLTSGSGYTF
J: TRBJ1-2; V: TRBV7-9; size: -; D: -; DNA: TGTGCCAGCAGCGGGCAGGTCTATGGCTACACCTTC; CDR3: CASSGQVYGYTF
J: TRBJ2-7; V: TRBV3-1; size: few; D: TRBD2; DNA: TGTGCCAGCAGCCTAACTAGCGGGGGGTGGAGCTCCTACGAGCAGTACTTC; CDR3: CASSLTSGGWSSYEQYF
J: TRBJ1-5; V: TRBV5-1; size: -; D: -; DNA: TGCGCCAGCAGGAAGGACAGCTATCAGCCCCAGCATTTT; CDR3: CASRKDSYQPQHF
J: TRBJ2-7; V: TRBV20-1; size: few; D: -; DNA: TGCAGTGCTGCCCTGGACAGTATCTCCTACGAGCAGTACTTC; CDR3: CSAALDSISYEQYF
J: TRBJ2-7; V: TRBV5-1; size: few; D: TRBD1; DNA: TGCGCCAGCAGCTTGGAACAGGGGTCCTACGAGCAGTACTTC; CDR3: CASSLEQGSYEQYF
J: TRBJ2-3; V: TRBV12-3/TRBV12-4; size: -; D: -; DNA: TGTGCCAGCAGTACTCGCAAAGGGATCCCGGCAGATACGCAGTATTTT; CDR3: CASSTRKGIPADTQYF
J: TRBJ2-3; V: TRBV7-6; size: many; D: TRBD2; DNA: TGTGCCAGCAGTTTAGCGGGAGGTGCAGATACGCAGTATTTT; CDR3: CASSLAGGADTQYF
J: TRBJ2-5; V: TRBV5-5; size: -; D: -; DNA: TGTGCCAGCAGCTTACGACCGGGACAAGGGTACCCGCAGTACTTC; CDR3: CASSLRPGQGYPQYF
J: TRBJ2-3; V: TRBV5-6; size: -; D: -; DNA: TGTGCCAGCAGCTTAGCCCACTCCACAGATACGCAGTATTTT; CDR3: CASSLAHSTDTQYF
J: TRBJ2-5; V: TRBV5-1; size: -; D: TRBD1; DNA: TGCGCCAGCAGCTTGGGGGACAGGGGTATCGAGACCCAGTACTTC; CDR3: CASSLGDRGIETQYF
J: TRBJ2-5; V: TRBV10-3; size: few; D: TRBD2; DNA: TGTGCCACGAGGGGATCGGTGGCGGGAGGTCAAGAGACCCAGTACTTC; CDR3: CATRGSVAGGQETQYF
J: TRBJ1-2; V: TRBV29-1; size: -; D: -; DNA: TGCAGCGTTGAAGATCGGCGAGGGGGTCCCCCCTATGGCTACACCTTC; CDR3: CSVEDRRGGPPYGYTF
J: TRBJ1-6; V: TRBV6-1; size: -; D: -; DNA: TGTGCCAGCAGTTTTGAATCGGGTTCACCCCTCCACTTT; CDR3: CASSFESGSPLHF
J: TRBJ2-5; V: TRBV5-1; size: few; D: TRBD2; DNA: TGCGCCAGCAGCTTTGGACTAGCGGATAGACAAGAGACCCAGTACTTC; CDR3: CASSFGLADRQETQYF